The 23 T cell receptor beta chains presented below share a single source sample, sequenced in a study of molecular identifiers for immune sequencing clone quantification. TCRdb reprocessed the PCR reads with MiXCR, giving one entry per CDR3 protein. The profile shows hundreds of thousands of distinct CDR3 sequences, 15% to 20% of them singletons. The sequenced sample was naive CD8+ T cells from blood, with Jurkat cell RNA spiked in. Subset here: FACS-sorted CD8+CD4-CCR7+CD45RA+ naive T cells. The receptors come from a human donor in good health. Some libraries in this study had Jurkat cell RNA spiked in.

This clonotype was detected a few times. V usage is TRBV25-1 and J usage is TRBJ1-2, with 9 bases fitting TRBD1. V lost 1 base to trimming and J lost 4 bases; unmatched junction nucleotides: 13. Per germline, CDR1 MGHDK and CDR2 SYGVNS. This CDR3 region has 18 residues. The CDR3 is CASSELAPGQGRAYGYTF. CDR3 in DNA: TGTGCCAGCAGTGAATTAGCCCCGGGACAGGGCCGGGCCTATGGCTACACCTTC.

In this sample, this clonotype turned up many times. The chain couples TRBV5-1 to TRBJ2-5; possible D gene TRBD2, 5 bases. The CDR3 totals 14 residues. V was trimmed by 5 bases and J by 3 bases, leaving 14 bases between them. Per the germline V gene, CDR1 is SGHRS and CDR2 is YFSETQ. The CDR3 DNA follows: TGCGCCAGCAGATCCTGGAAGGGAGAAGAGACCCAGTACTTC. Translating it yields CASRSWKGEETQYF.

With regard to this clonotype: The junction departs from the called germline gene at one end, perhaps through a read error. This chain joins TRBV5-4 and TRBJ2-2; 11 bases line up with TRBD1. Germline V gives CDR1 SGHNT, CDR2 YYREEE (reference sequence). The length of the CDR3 is 17 residues. The CDR3 sequence is CASSKDRGHVNTGDLFF. CDR3 DNA sequence: TGTGCCAGCAGCAAGGACAGGGGGCATGTGAACACCGGGGATCTGTTTTTT.

As for this clonotype: Possible read error: a much larger clone is one base away. V gene TRBV3-1 combines with J gene TRBJ2-2, with 9 bases aligning to TRBD2. Germline values: CDR1 LGHDT, CDR2 YNNKEL (reference sequence). This CDR3 has 18 amino acids. The CDR3 DNA reads TGTGCCAGCGGCCAAGAGGCTAGCGGGACGGTCGCCGCCGGGGAGCTGTTTTTT. It codes for CASGQEASGTVAAGELFF.

This clonotype came up many times. CDR3 nucleotides: TGTGCCAGCAGCGTAGTAGGATCTAGCGGGAGATACCCAGATACGCAGTATTTT. This codes for CASSVVGSSGRYPDTQYF. The rearrangement joins TRBV9 to TRBJ2-3; TRBD2 matches 10 bases. Germline CDR1 reads SGDLS; CDR2 reads YYNGEE. Germline trimming cut 0 bases from V and 4 bases from J; bases unmatched to any gene: 11. The CDR3 consists of 18 residues.

The V and J genes are TRBV12-3 or TRBV12-4 and TRBJ2-7; D may be TRBD1 (6 bases). The CDR3 has 12 residues. V was pared by 7 bases and J by 2 bases, with 9 bases between. CDR3 DNA: TGTGCCAGCACGGACAGAACCTACGAGCAGTACTTC. Translation gives CASTDRTYEQYF.

This clonotype was counted ten times or more. The gene calls are TRBV5-1 and TRBJ2-7; 8 bases fit TRBD1. Germline assignment: CDR1 SGHRS and CDR2 YFSETQ. The V segment lost 2 bases and the J segment 3 bases; nucleotides outside the gene matches: 7. The CDR3 spans 15 residues. CDR3 in DNA: TGCGCCAGCAGCTTCTACTCCGGGACAGGCTACGAGCAGTACTTC. It translates to CASSFYSGTGYEQYF.

Of note for this clonotype: Since a much larger clone is just one base distant, this may be a read error. This chain uses TRBV19 with TRBJ2-1; 12 positions agree with TRBD2. Germline V lookup: CDR1 LNHDA, CDR2 SQIVND (reference sequence). The V and J ends lost 3 bases and 6 bases, in that order; junction bases with no gene match: 3. The CDR3 is 15 amino acids. CDR3 sequence (DNA): TGTGCCAGTAGTATGGGGACTAGCGGGTCCAATGAGCAGTTCTTC. The encoded protein is CASSMGTSGSNEQFF.

The chain recombines TRBV7-9 with TRBJ2-5; 16 nucleotides align to TRBD2. The germline gives CDR1 SEHNR, CDR2 FQNEAQ (reference sequence). J lost 3 bases, V lost 5 bases, and 6 bases had no gene match. This CDR3 has 17 residues. CDR3 in DNA: TGTGCCAGCAGCCCGGGACTAGCGGGAGGGCCAAAAGAGACCCAGTACTTC. This sequence encodes CASSPGLAGGPKETQYF.

Worth noting for this clonotype: A much larger clone differs by one base, so this may be a read error. The CDR3 does not close with the conserved phenylalanine or tryptophan, likely indicating a read error. This chain uses TRBV6-6 with TRBJ2-7; possibly TRBD2 for D (5 bases). Between the trimmed V and J ends, which lost 0 bases and 7 bases, there was a span of 13 bases. The CDR3 loop spans 14 amino acids. Germline V lookup: CDR1 MNHNY, CDR2 SVGAGI (reference sequence). CDR3 sequence reads: CASSYSRLGGEQYL. Written as DNA, the CDR3 is TGTGCCAGCAGTTACTCACGTCTAGGCGGGGAGCAGTACCTC.

This clonotype was detected a few times. This chain connects TRBV5-6 to TRBJ2-5, with 8 bases fitting TRBD1. The germline V gene encodes CDR1 SGHDT and CDR2 YYEEEE. The CDR3 runs to 15 residues. Trimming at V came to 4 bases and at J to 3 bases, leaving 8 bases not matched to a gene. CDR3 bases: TGTGCCAGCAGCGACACAAACAGGGGGGAAGAGACCCAGTACTTC. It translates to CASSDTNRGEETQYF.

The table lists this clonotype with many counts. The chain has TRBV29-1 and TRBJ2-3; 7 bases map to TRBD1. J lost 7 bases, V lost 6 bases, and 13 bases had no gene match. The CDR3 runs to 14 residues. Germline V gives CDR1 SQVTM, CDR2 ANQGSEA. The CDR3 reads CSVEPQGLGNTQYF. The CDR3 DNA follows: TGCAGCGTGGAACCACAGGGGTTGGGAAATACGCAGTATTTT.

The chain carries TRBV4-3 and TRBJ1-1; D is possibly TRBD1 (5 bases). The CDR3 covers 16 residues. In germline, CDR1 is LGHNA, CDR2 YSLEER. V lost 2 bases and J 5 bases, leaving 18 bases between the germline ends. CDR3 residues: CASSQTPRGLGTEAFF. CDR3 nucleotides: TGCGCCAGCAGCCAAACCCCCCGGGGCTTGGGGACTGAAGCTTTCTTT.

This chain connects TRBV13 to TRBJ2-1; the match to TRBD2 covers 10 bases. Looked up from germline, CDR1 is PRHDT and CDR2 is FYEKMQ (reference sequence). CDR3 size: 16 residues. The V gene end was trimmed by 5 bases and the J gene end by 5 bases; junction bases not matched to a gene: 9. Here the CDR3 reads CASSPPGTSVDNEQFF. As DNA, the CDR3 is TGTGCCAGCAGCCCACCCGGGACTAGCGTCGACAATGAGCAGTTCTTC.

This clonotype has only a few counts. This sequence joins TRBV13 and TRBJ2-5; D is uncertain. With 5 bases removed from V and 5 bases from J, the gap between germline ends came to 12 bases. The CDR3 is 13 residues long. In germline, CDR1 is PRHDT, CDR2 FYEKMQ (reference sequence). This CDR3 is CASSQIAGETQYF. CDR3 coding DNA: TGTGCCAGCAGCCAAATCGCTGGGGAGACCCAGTACTTC.

J is TRBJ2-7 and V is TRBV7-6; D assignment may be TRBD1 or TRBD2 (5 bases each). The CDR3 contains 14 residues. V lost 5 bases, J lost 1 base, and 12 bases lay in between. Germline V lookup: CDR1 SGHVS, CDR2 FNYEAQ. The CDR3 protein is CASSGDGKSYEQYF. The CDR3 bases are TGTGCCAGCAGCGGGGACGGAAAGTCCTACGAGCAGTACTTC.

Concerning this clonotype: An end of the junction does not agree with germline; a read error may underlie this. The J gene is TRBJ1-1, the V gene TRBV13; a possible D gene is TRBD1 (5 bases). The germline CDR1 and CDR2 sequences are PRHDT and FYEKMQ (reference sequence). The CDR3 runs 14 residues. CDR3 DNA sequence: TGTGCCAGCAGCCTAGGGCCAGGGAGCACTGAAGCTTTCTTT. It specifies CASSLGPGSTEAFF. Full variable domain (rest looked up from reference TRBV13 and TRBJ1-1): AAGVIQSPRHLIKEKRETATLKCYPIPRHDTVYWYQQGPGQDPQFLISFYEKMQSDKGSIPDRFSAQQFSDYHSELNMSSLELGDSALYFCASSLGPGSTEAFFGQGTRLTVV.

This clonotype has a handful of counts. This rearrangement joins TRBV11-3 to TRBJ2-5; D may be TRBD1 (6 bases). Deletions cut 5 bases from V and 5 bases from J, with 18 bases between. CDR1 and CDR2 (germline): SGHNT, YENEEA. The CDR3 is 15 amino acids. This CDR3 reads CASSPTATGTETQYF. CDR3 nucleotides: TGTGCCAGCAGCCCAACAGCCACAGGGACGGAGACCCAGTACTTC.

Regarding this clonotype: Since a much larger clone is just one base distant, this may be a read error. The conserved phenylalanine or tryptophan is not found at the CDR3 terminus, so this likely reflects a read error. J is TRBJ1-3 and V is TRBV19, with D tentatively TRBD1 (5 bases). This CDR3 has 14 amino acids. Deletions cut 6 bases from V and 7 bases from J, with 16 bases between. The germline CDR1 and CDR2 sequences are LNHDA and SQIVND (reference sequence). CDR3 region: CASSPFEGSNTIYL. The CDR3 nucleotides are TGTGCCAGTAGCCCTTTCGAGGGGTCCAACACCATATATCTT.

This clonotype occurred a few times. This may arise from a read error, as a much more abundant clone is one base away. J is TRBJ2-3 and V is TRBV2; D gene ambiguous. Germline V lookup: CDR1 SNHLY, CDR2 FYNNEI. The CDR3 is made up of 16 amino acids. V was shortened by 6 bases and J by 2 bases, with 18 bases between the two germline ends. The CDR3 loop is CASRVPLVVHTDTQYF. CDR3 nucleotide sequence: TGTGCCAGCAGGGTTCCGCTAGTGGTCCACACAGATACGCAGTATTTT.

V usage is TRBV6-2 or TRBV6-3 and J usage is TRBJ2-3; D is ambiguous. V dropped 7 bases and J dropped 1 base, with 15 bases sitting between them. This CDR3 has 15 amino acids. Germline lookup yields CDR1 MNHEY and CDR2 SVGEGT. The CDR3 protein is CASTPISLGTDTQYF. The CDR3 region has the DNA TGTGCCAGCACCCCTATCTCCCTTGGCACAGATACGCAGTATTTT.

This clonotype was seen repeatedly, ten times or more. The chain recombines TRBV4-3 with TRBJ1-4; D not certain. Germline V gene sequence: CDR1 LGHNA, CDR2 YSLEER. Trimming took off 4 bases at V and 0 bases at J, with 9 bases between the two ends. This CDR3 is 15 amino acids long. The CDR3 here is CASSPTESTNEKLFF. CDR3 coding DNA: TGCGCCAGCAGCCCTACAGAGTCAACTAATGAAAAACTGTTTTTT.

In regard to this clonotype: A much larger clone lies one base from this, so it may be a read error. The rearrangement joins TRBV20-1 to TRBJ2-2, with D possibly TRBD2 on 6 matching bases. V was pared by 3 bases and J by 4 bases, with 21 bases between. Per germline, CDR1 DFQATT and CDR2 SNEGSKA (reference sequence). The CDR3 is 17 residues long. DNA of the CDR3: TGCAGTGCTAGCTACCTAGCGAGATTGTTAGTCACCGGGGAGCTGTTTTTT. Protein sequence: CSASYLARLLVTGELFF.